This T cell receptor beta chain is drawn from a study of blood T cell repertoires in COVID-19. CDR1 is SNHLY and CDR2 is FYNNEI in the germline V gene. Trimming cost V 4 bases and J 6 bases; bases outside gene matches: 7. There are 16 residues in the CDR3. Data came from immunoSEQ multiplex PCR; TCRdb stores just in-frame clones and leaves some out. The sample lists 300,000 to 500,000 clones; over 75% were seen once. This sequence joins TRBV2 and TRBJ2-1; 12 bases fit TRBD2. Sequenced material: PBMCs or T cells enriched from blood (not recorded which). The sequence came from a woman aged 40-49 years with acute COVID-19. CDR3 sequence: CASSVRLAGVGNEQFF. CDR3 in DNA: TGTGCCAGCAGTGTGCGACTAGCGGGAGTCGGCAATGAGCAGTTCTTC.